The present TCR beta chain was sequenced within a study of OX40 agonist ivuxolimab in advanced cancers. As for the study in general: The patients received agonistic anti-OX40 (CD134) antibody ivuxolimab.

The CDR3 is made up of 12 amino acids. Trimming shortened V by 5 bases and J by 4 bases, and 8 bases separated the two germline ends. Germline CDR1 reads LNHDA; CDR2 reads SQIVND (reference sequence). Produced via immunoSEQ multiplex PCR; TCRdb's table is partial and in-frame only. The profile shows around 31,000 clones, about 86% of them singletons. The rearrangement links TRBV19 to TRBJ1-1, with a possible D match to TRBD1 (5 bases). The receptor was derived from an adult with an advanced solid tumor such as melanoma, head and neck, liver or kidney cancer. Sequencing was performed on CD4+ or CD8+ T cells sorted from blood, taken in a trial of the OX40 agonist ivuxolimab. The CDR3 bases are TGTGCCAGTAGTCGGGGGTTCACTGAAGCTTTCTTT. This gives the protein CASSRGFTEAFF.